Each of the 8 T cell receptor beta chains below was sequenced from the same sample in a study of breast tumors, draining lymph nodes, adjacent tissues. TCRdb itself ran the multiplex PCR reads through MiXCR, one entry per CDR3 protein. The top ten clones hold 3.6% of a sample with a few hundred thousand distinct CDR3 sequences, 30% to 35% of them seen once. The lymph nodes were axillary draining lymph nodes from breast cancer patients. Sample: axillary lymph node tissue. The receptors come from a female donor with breast cancer. Some clones in this sample may be carry-over from other donors' samples.

This clonotype was counted ten times or more. The rearrangement links TRBV5-4 to TRBJ1-3; D gene ambiguous. The CDR3 has 15 residues. V was trimmed by 0 bases and J by 0 bases, leaving 7 bases between them. In germline, CDR1 is SGHNT, CDR2 YYREEE (reference sequence). CDR3 nucleotides: TGTGCCAGCAGCTTGGGGGCAAGCTCTGGAAACACCATATATTTT. It is translated as CASSLGASSGNTIYF.

This clonotype was seen repeatedly, ten times or more. The gene calls are TRBV5-1 and TRBJ1-2; 9 bases fit TRBD1. From germline, CDR1 is SGHRS and CDR2 YFSETQ. The length of the CDR3 is 17 residues. The junction had 14 bases not matched to a gene; V was cut back by 3 bases and J by 5 bases. Here the CDR3 reads CASSYSGDRAGGYGYTF. CDR3 nucleotide sequence: TGCGCCAGCAGCTATTCGGGGGACAGGGCAGGAGGGTATGGCTACACCTTC.

This clonotype was detected ten times or more. This chain uses TRBV19 with TRBJ2-3; 7 bases map to TRBD1. The junction had 2 bases not matched to a gene; V was cut back by 2 bases and J by 3 bases. CDR1 is LNHDA and CDR2 is SQIVND in the germline V gene (reference sequence). This CDR3 contains 14 residues. The CDR3 DNA reads TGTGCCAGTAGTATACAGGGGGAGACAGATACGCAGTATTTT. Protein: CASSIQGETDTQYF. The full variable domain, its missing parts supplied by reference TRBV19 and TRBJ2-3, is DGGITQSPKYLFRKEGQNVTLSCEQNLNHDAMYWYRQDPGQGLRLIYYSQIVNDFQKGDIAEGYSVSREKKESFPLTVTSAQKNPTAFYLCASSIQGETDTQYFGPGTRLTVL.

This clonotype has ten or more counts. The V and J genes are TRBV7-9 and TRBJ2-1; 8 positions agree with TRBD2. CDR3 length: 15 residues. The germline V gene has CDR1 SEHNR and CDR2 FQNEAQ (reference sequence). Trimming at V came to 1 base and at J to 4 bases, leaving 3 bases not matched to a gene. CDR3 nucleotides: TGTGCCAGCAGCTTAGAGGCGGGGGGTTACAATGAGCAGTTCTTC. Translation gives CASSLEAGGYNEQFF.

This clonotype occurred many times. J is TRBJ2-5 and V is TRBV20-1; possibly TRBD1 for D (6 bases). The CDR3 runs to 15 residues. Germline V gives CDR1 DFQATT, CDR2 SNEGSKA (reference sequence). V lost 4 bases to trimming and J lost 4 bases, with 19 bases between them. The CDR3 reads CSAIHQGSSRETQYF. As DNA, the CDR3 is TGCAGTGCTATCCATCAGGGGAGCTCCCGAGAGACCCAGTACTTC.

The chain links TRBV7-9 to TRBJ2-7; maybe TRBD2 (6 bases). CDR3 length equals 15 residues. The germline gives CDR1 SEHNR, CDR2 FQNEAQ (reference sequence). The germline V and J ends were trimmed by 3 bases and 5 bases, with 17 bases remaining between them. CDR3 sequence reads: CASSFTGTGQDEQYF. The CDR3 DNA sequence: TGTGCCAGCAGCTTTACCGGGACTGGCCAGGACGAGCAGTACTTC.

This chain connects TRBV19 to TRBJ2-4, with 9 bases aligning to TRBD1. This CDR3 is built from 17 residues. Germline loops: CDR1 LNHDA, CDR2 SQIVND (reference sequence). The V segment lost 7 bases and the J segment 6 bases; nucleotides outside the gene matches: 16. CDR3 sequence reads: CASTLRGGTGKRNIQYF. The CDR3 coding sequence is TGTGCCAGTACCCTAAGGGGAGGGACAGGGAAGAGAAACATTCAGTACTTC.

This clonotype showed up many times. The chain has TRBV4-2 and TRBJ1-4; 8 nucleotides match TRBD1. The length of the CDR3 is 17 residues. CDR1 and CDR2 (germline): LGHNA, YNFKEQ. Unmatched junction bases numbered 11, after V lost 3 bases and J lost 5 bases. The CDR3 region is CASSQTVGQGLNEKLFF. In nucleotides, the CDR3 is TGTGCCAGCAGCCAGACCGTAGGACAGGGCTTAAATGAAAAACTGTTTTTT.